What follows are 23 T cell receptor beta chains derived from one specimen sequenced in a study of identical twins. TCRdb fed the 5' RACE reads into MiXCR, producing one record per CDR3 protein. The sample yields about 470,000 distinct CDR3 sequences, roughly a quarter seen once. These data also featured in a second study, about T cells expressing NK-cell markers.

Sample: CD4+ T cells sorted from blood. The receptor source for this set is a woman aged 18-29 years in good health.

The chain joins TRBV28 to TRBJ2-7, with TRBD2 matching over 8 bases. Looked up from germline, CDR1 is MDHEN and CDR2 is SYDVKM. This CDR3 has 16 amino acids. The junction had 16 bases not matched to a gene; V was cut back by 9 bases and J by 3 bases. The CDR3 sequence: CASNSWGAGVHYEQYF. CDR3 coding DNA: TGTGCCAGTAACAGTTGGGGAGCGGGAGTCCACTACGAGCAGTACTTC.

This clonotype was seen only a few times. The V gene is TRBV12-3 or TRBV12-4, the J gene TRBJ2-3; D gene uncertain. The CDR3 loop spans 14 amino acids. The V and J ends lost 1 base and 3 bases respectively, with 8 bases between them. The CDR3 region has the DNA TGTGCCAGCAGTTTAGTTACGTCTACAGATACGCAGTATTTT. Protein product: CASSLVTSTDTQYF.

The chain couples TRBV20-1 to TRBJ2-3; D perhaps matches TRBD1 (5 bases). Germline values: CDR1 DFQATT, CDR2 SNEGSKA (reference sequence). This CDR3 contains 13 residues. V was pared by 6 bases and J by 1 base, with 11 bases between. The CDR3 loop reads CSAPLGGTDTQYF. The DNA of the CDR3 is TGCAGTGCCCCTTTAGGGGGCACAGATACGCAGTATTTT.

The V and J genes are TRBV3-1 and TRBJ1-2; D not certain. V lost 2 bases, J lost 8 bases, and 15 bases lay in between. Germline assignment: CDR1 LGHDT and CDR2 YNNKEL (reference sequence). The CDR3 sequence is 14 residues long. In DNA form, the CDR3 reads TGTGCCAGCAGCCAACTGACACCCCATTTGGGCTACACCTTC. The encoded protein is CASSQLTPHLGYTF.

The sample holds a few counts of this clonotype. The chain uses TRBV7-2 and TRBJ2-7; D not certain. CDR1 is SGHTA and CDR2 is FQGNSA in the germline V gene. This CDR3 is 14 amino acids long. V gave up 3 bases and J gave up 2 bases, with 11 bases separating them. CDR3 coding DNA: TGTGCCAGCAGCTTCAAGGCTCCAACCTACGAGCAGTACTTC. Its translation is CASSFKAPTYEQYF.

The genes are TRBV12-3 or TRBV12-4 and TRBJ2-1; 9 nucleotides align to TRBD2. The CDR3 contains 17 residues. J gave up 0 bases and V 7 bases, and 10 bases lay outside the gene matches. In DNA form, the CDR3 reads TGTGCCAGCACTCTGGGAGGTAGCGGGAGCTCCTACAATGAGCAGTTCTTC. Translating gives CASTLGGSGSSYNEQFF.

The CDR3 DNA sequence: TGCGCCAGCAGCTCGCGTGGGGCCAGAACGGATACGCAGTATTTT. Translating gives CASSSRGARTDTQYF. The rearrangement joins TRBV5-1 to TRBJ2-3; a weak D match, TRBD1 (5 bases). The CDR3 sequence is 15 residues long. Germline CDR1 and CDR2: SGHRS and YFSETQ. V was trimmed by 3 bases and J by 6 bases, leaving 17 bases between them.

The rearrangement uses TRBV9 and TRBJ2-1, with a tentative D call TRBD2 (6 bases). From germline, CDR1 is SGDLS and CDR2 YYNGEE. V gave up 2 bases and J gave up 6 bases, with 9 bases separating them. The CDR3 contains 13 residues. CDR3: CASSVGGTNEQFF. CDR3 sequence (DNA): TGTGCCAGCAGCGTGGGAGGAACCAATGAGCAGTTCTTC.

The genes are TRBV6-5 and TRBJ2-1; the match to TRBD2 covers 9 bases. V trimming: 0 bases; J trimming: 3 bases; junction bases outside the gene matches: 0. The CDR3 runs 15 residues. The germline V gene has CDR1 MNHEY and CDR2 SVGAGI. The CDR3 DNA is TGTGCCAGCAGTTACTCGACTAGCGGCTACAATGAGCAGTTCTTC. Translation: CASSYSTSGYNEQFF.

The chain recombines TRBV23-1 with TRBJ2-7; the match to TRBD1 covers 9 bases. TRBV23-1 is classed as an ORF, of uncertain function. The CDR3 contains 15 residues. Trimming removed 8 bases from V and 4 bases from J; junction bases left unmatched: 12. CDR3: CASYHRGREWYEQYF. The CDR3 DNA reads TGCGCCAGCTATCACAGGGGGCGCGAATGGTACGAGCAGTACTTC.

A few counts support this clonotype. This chain links TRBV15 with TRBJ2-1, with 13 positions matching TRBD2. Germline assignment: CDR1 LNHNV and CDR2 YYDKDF (reference sequence). V dropped 2 bases and J dropped 8; count of bases not matched to a gene: 9. There are 17 residues in the CDR3. CDR3: CATSRLLAGGQGDEQFF. The CDR3 nucleotides are TGTGCCACCAGCAGATTACTAGCGGGGGGGCAGGGCGATGAGCAGTTCTTC.

This clonotype was detected a few times. The chain uses TRBV20-1 and TRBJ2-3; D call uncertain. V lost 6 bases, J lost 7 bases, and 8 bases lay in between. Germline V gene data show CDR1 as DFQATT and CDR2 as SNEGSKA (reference sequence). The CDR3 consists of 10 residues. The CDR3 coding sequence is TGCAGTGCCACCCGGAATACGCAGTATTTT. Its protein is CSATRNTQYF.

The chain combines TRBV16 with TRBJ2-1, with no clear D. This CDR3 comprises 14 residues. V lost 6 bases, J lost 5 bases, and 14 bases lay in between. Germline V gene sequence: CDR1 KGHSY, CDR2 FQNENV. The CDR3, as DNA: TGTGCCAGCAGTCTACTCGACCGAGACAATGAGCAGTTCTTC. Its protein product is CASSLLDRDNEQFF.

This rearrangement joins TRBV28 to TRBJ2-3, with 9 bases matching TRBD1. The CDR3 contains 15 residues. In germline, CDR1 is MDHEN, CDR2 SYDVKM. With V trimmed by 0 bases and J by 4 bases, 2 bases remained unmatched. Written as DNA, the CDR3 is TGTGCCAGCAGTTTATGGACAGGGGGAGCAGATACGCAGTATTTT. It encodes CASSLWTGGADTQYF.

Only a few counts were recorded for this clonotype. The chain joins TRBV12-3 or TRBV12-4 to TRBJ2-7; 8 nucleotides align to TRBD1. With V trimmed by 4 bases and J by 0 bases, 11 bases remained unmatched. The CDR3 length is 17 residues. The CDR3: CASSWVLRGLSSYEQYF. DNA of the CDR3: TGTGCCAGCAGTTGGGTGCTCAGGGGGCTTAGCTCCTACGAGCAGTACTTC.

This clonotype was detected a few times. The chain carries TRBV20-1 and TRBJ1-1; D may be TRBD1 (6 bases). The CDR3 extends over 14 amino acids. Germline-derived CDR1 and CDR2 are DFQATT and SNEGSKA (reference sequence). V lost 2 bases and J lost 4, with 14 bases in between. The CDR3 region has the DNA TGCAGTGCTAGATACGGGGGCCAGGGCACTGAAGCTTTCTTT. Amino acids: CSARYGGQGTEAFF.

This clonotype was counted a few times. The chain recombines TRBV6-2 or TRBV6-3 with TRBJ2-7; D is perhaps TRBD1 or TRBD2 (6 bases each). Trimming shortened V by 8 bases and J by 3 bases, and 20 bases separated the two germline ends. The CDR3 runs to 15 residues. Germline loops: CDR1 MNHEY, CDR2 SVGEGT. The CDR3 reads CASGYTRGEIYEQYF. The CDR3, as DNA: TGTGCCAGCGGATATACTAGGGGGGAGATCTACGAGCAGTACTTC.

This clonotype was counted only a few times. This chain joins TRBV6-1 and TRBJ2-7; D remains ambiguous. From germline, CDR1 is MNHNS and CDR2 SASEGT. Trimming removed 4 bases at V and 4 bases at J, with 8 bases between. The CDR3 is 12 amino acids. The CDR3 protein is CASSGRVYEQYF. The CDR3 DNA reads TGTGCCAGCAGTGGACGAGTTTACGAGCAGTACTTC.

This clonotype was seen a few times. The chain joins TRBV2 to TRBJ2-1; possible D gene TRBD1, 6 bases. CDR1 and CDR2 from the germline V gene are SNHLY and FYNNEI. Trimming stripped 4 bases from V and 9 bases from J, with 13 bases between. The CDR3 is 13 amino acids. DNA for the CDR3: TGTGCCAGCAGTGGGTCAGGGGACGGTGAGCAGTTCTTC. Amino acid sequence: CASSGSGDGEQFF.

Written as DNA, the CDR3 is TGTGCCAGCACCCCCGGGGTTGGGAATTCACCCCTCCACTTT. Residues: CASTPGVGNSPLHF. This chain uses TRBV6-1 with TRBJ1-6; unclear D gene. CDR1 is MNHNS, CDR2 SASEGT, per germline. The V and J ends lost 7 bases and 7 bases respectively, with 14 bases between them. The CDR3 covers 14 residues.

In DNA form, the CDR3 reads TGTGCCAGCAGTTTAGCTGGAAGGCAGGCCTTCTATGGCTACACCTTC. Protein sequence: CASSLAGRQAFYGYTF. This chain joins TRBV12-3 or TRBV12-4 and TRBJ1-2, with unresolved D. The CDR3 extends over 16 amino acids. V was clipped by 0 bases and J by 4 bases, with 15 bases between them.

The chain combines TRBV5-1 with TRBJ2-5; D is tentatively TRBD1 or TRBD2 (5 bases each). V was trimmed by 1 base and J by 5 bases, leaving 15 bases between them. This CDR3 is built from 15 residues. Germline CDR1 and CDR2: SGHRS and YFSETQ. The CDR3 coding sequence is TGCGCCAGCAGCTTGAATGGGGCCGGCGGGGAGACCCAGTACTTC. Translation: CASSLNGAGGETQYF.

The chain links TRBV10-3 to TRBJ2-3; no reliable D call. CDR3 length: 14 residues. Looked up from germline, CDR1 is ENHRY and CDR2 is SYGVKD. Trimming took 8 bases from V and 0 from J, leaving 12 bases between them. The chain's CDR3 is CAIGPSASTDTQYF. The CDR3 DNA reads TGTGCCATCGGGCCGTCCGCTAGCACAGATACGCAGTATTTT.